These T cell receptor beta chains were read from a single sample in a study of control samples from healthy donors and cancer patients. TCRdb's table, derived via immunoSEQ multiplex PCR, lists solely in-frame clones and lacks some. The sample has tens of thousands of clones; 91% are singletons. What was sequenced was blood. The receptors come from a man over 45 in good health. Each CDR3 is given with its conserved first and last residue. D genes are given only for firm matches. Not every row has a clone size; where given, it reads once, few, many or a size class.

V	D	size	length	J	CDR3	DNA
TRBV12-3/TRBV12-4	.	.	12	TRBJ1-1	CASRGMNTEAFF	TGTGCCAGCAGGGGCATGAACACTGAAGCTTTCTTT
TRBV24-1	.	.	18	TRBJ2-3	CATSDSLSGPSSTDTQYF	TGTGCCACCAGTGATTCTCTCTCCGGACCGTCTAGCACAGATACGCAGTATTTT
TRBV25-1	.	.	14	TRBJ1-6	CATKGVSYNSPLHF	TGTGCCACCAAGGGGGTCTCCTATAATTCACCCCTCCACTTT
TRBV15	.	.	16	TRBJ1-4	CATSPGGSATNEKLFF	TGTGCCACCAGCCCGGGCGGGTCGGCAACTAATGAAAAACTGTTTTTT
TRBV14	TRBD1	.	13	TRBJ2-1	CASGRQGINEQFF	TGTGCCAGCGGAAGACAGGGGATCAATGAGCAGTTCTTC
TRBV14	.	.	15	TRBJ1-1	CASSQEAGRSTEAFF	TGTGCCAGCAGCCAAGAAGCAGGTCGAAGCACTGAAGCTTTCTTT
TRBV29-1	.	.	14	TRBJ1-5	CSVAPGGDNQPQHF	TGCAGCGTTGCCCCGGGAGGAGATAATCAGCCCCAGCATTTT
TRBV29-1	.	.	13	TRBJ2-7	CSVTTGGGNEQYF	TGCAGCGTTACTACAGGGGGGGGGAACGAGCAGTACTTC
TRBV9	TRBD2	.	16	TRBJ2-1	CASSLLWAGVSNEQFF	TGTGCCAGCAGCCTGCTGTGGGCGGGGGTGTCCAATGAGCAGTTCTTC
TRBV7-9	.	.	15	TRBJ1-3	CASSPGRYSGNTIYF	TGTGCCAGCAGCCCCGGACGGTACTCTGGAAACACCATATATTTT
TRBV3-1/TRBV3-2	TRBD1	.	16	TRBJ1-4	CASSRRGRPTNEKLFF	TGTGCCAGCAGCCGCAGGGGGCGCCCAACTAATGAAAAACTGTTTTTT
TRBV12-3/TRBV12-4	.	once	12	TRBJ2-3	CASSFLSDTQYF	TGTGCCAGCAGTTTTCTCTCAGATACGCAGTATTTT
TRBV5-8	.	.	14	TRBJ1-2	CASSLGTVIYGYTF	TGTGCCAGCAGCTTGGGAACAGTGATCTATGGCTACACCTTC
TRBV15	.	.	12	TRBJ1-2	CATSKGQYGYTF	TGTGCCACCAGCAAGGGACAATATGGCTACACCTTC
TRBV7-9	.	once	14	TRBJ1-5	CASSLAVSPQPQHF	TGTGCCAGCAGCTTAGCGGTCTCTCCGCAGCCCCAGCATTTT
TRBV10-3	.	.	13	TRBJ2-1	CAITPSSYNEQFF	TGTGCCATCACCCCTAGCTCCTACAATGAGCAGTTCTTC
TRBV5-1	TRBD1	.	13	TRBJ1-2	CASSLAQGAVGTF	TGCGCCAGCAGCTTGGCTCAGGGGGCTGTAGGAACCTTC
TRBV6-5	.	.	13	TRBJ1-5	CATEGGKGQPQHF	TGTGCCACCGAGGGGGGGAAGGGTCAGCCCCAGCATTTT
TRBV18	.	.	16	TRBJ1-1	CASSPPTAGQIAEAFF	TGTGCCAGCTCACCACCAACAGCAGGGCAGATCGCTGAAGCTTTCTTT
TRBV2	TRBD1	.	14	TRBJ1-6	CARADGQGGSPLHF	TGTGCCAGAGCAGATGGACAGGGAGGCTCACCCCTCCACTTT
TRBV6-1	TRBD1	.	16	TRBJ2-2	CASSEARQGGTGELFF	TGTGCCAGCAGTGAAGCCAGACAGGGGGGAACCGGGGAGCTGTTTTTT
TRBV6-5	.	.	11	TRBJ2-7	CASGRVYEQYF	TGTGCCAGCGGGCGTGTCTACGAGCAGTACTTC
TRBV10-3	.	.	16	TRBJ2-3	CAISESNGGRTDTQYF	TGTGCCATCAGTGAGTCAAACGGGGGCAGGACAGATACGCAGTATTTT
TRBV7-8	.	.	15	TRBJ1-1	CASSLRPLSNTEAFF	TGTGCCAGCAGCTTGAGACCCTTATCGAACACTGAAGCTTTCTTT
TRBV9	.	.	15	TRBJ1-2	CASSVEQGPNYGYTF	TGTGCCAGCAGCGTAGAACAGGGACCTAACTATGGCTACACCTTC
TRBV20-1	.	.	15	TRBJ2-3	CSASSFWVDTDTQYF	TGCAGTGCTAGTTCTTTTTGGGTCGACACAGATACGCAGTATTTT